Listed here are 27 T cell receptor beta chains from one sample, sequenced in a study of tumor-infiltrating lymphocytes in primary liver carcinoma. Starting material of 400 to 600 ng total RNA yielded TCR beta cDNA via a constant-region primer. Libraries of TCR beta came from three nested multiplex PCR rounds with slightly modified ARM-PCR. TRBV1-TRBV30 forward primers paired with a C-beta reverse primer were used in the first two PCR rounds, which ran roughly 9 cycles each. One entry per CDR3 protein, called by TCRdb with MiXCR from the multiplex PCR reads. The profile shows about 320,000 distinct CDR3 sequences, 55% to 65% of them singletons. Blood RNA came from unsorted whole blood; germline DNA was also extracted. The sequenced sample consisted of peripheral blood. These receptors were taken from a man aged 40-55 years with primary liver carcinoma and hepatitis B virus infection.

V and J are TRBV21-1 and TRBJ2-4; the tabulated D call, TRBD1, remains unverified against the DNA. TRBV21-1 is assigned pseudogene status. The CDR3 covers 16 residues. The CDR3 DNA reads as TGTGCCAGCAGCAAAGCACAGGGAGAAATCCAAAACATTCAGTACTTC. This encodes CASSKAQGEIQNIQYF.

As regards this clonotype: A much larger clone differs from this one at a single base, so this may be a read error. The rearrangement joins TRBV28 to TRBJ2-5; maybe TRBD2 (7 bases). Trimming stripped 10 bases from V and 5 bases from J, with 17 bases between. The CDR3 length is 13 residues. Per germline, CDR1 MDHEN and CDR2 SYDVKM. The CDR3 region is CANEGGTRETQYF. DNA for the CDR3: TGTGCCAACGAGGGGGGGACCCGGGAGACCCAGTACTTC. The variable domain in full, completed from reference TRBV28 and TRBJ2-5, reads DVKVTQSSRYLVKRTGEKVFLECVQDMDHENMFWYRQDPGLGLRLIYFSYDVKMKEKGDIPEGYSVSREKKERFSLILESASTNQTSMYLCANEGGTRETQYFGPGTRLLVL.

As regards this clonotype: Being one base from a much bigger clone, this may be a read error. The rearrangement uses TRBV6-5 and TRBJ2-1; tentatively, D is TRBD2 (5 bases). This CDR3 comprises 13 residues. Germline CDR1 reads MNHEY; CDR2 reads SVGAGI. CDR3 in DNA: TGTGCCAGCAATTACTCTGAGGGCGATGAGCAGTTCTTC. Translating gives CASNYSEGDEQFF.

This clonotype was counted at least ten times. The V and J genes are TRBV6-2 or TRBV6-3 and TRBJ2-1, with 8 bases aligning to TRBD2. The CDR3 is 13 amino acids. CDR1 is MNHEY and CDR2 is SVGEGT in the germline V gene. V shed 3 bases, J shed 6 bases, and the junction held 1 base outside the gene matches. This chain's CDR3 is CASSYRGGNEQFF. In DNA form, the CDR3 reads TGTGCCAGCAGTTATCGGGGGGGCAATGAGCAGTTCTTC.

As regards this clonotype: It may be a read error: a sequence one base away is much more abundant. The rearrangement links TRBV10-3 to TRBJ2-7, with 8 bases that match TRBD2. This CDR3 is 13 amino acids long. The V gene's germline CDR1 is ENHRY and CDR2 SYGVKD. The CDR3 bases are TGTGTCAGCAAAACTAGCGGAACAACCGAGCAGTACTTC. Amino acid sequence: CVSKTSGTTEQYF.

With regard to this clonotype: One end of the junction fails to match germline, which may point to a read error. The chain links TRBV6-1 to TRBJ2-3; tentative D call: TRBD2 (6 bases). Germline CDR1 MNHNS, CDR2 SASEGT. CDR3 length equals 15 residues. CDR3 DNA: TGTGCCAGCAGTGAAAGTGGGAGGCCCACAGATTCGCAGTATTTT. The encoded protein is CASSESGRPTDSQYF.

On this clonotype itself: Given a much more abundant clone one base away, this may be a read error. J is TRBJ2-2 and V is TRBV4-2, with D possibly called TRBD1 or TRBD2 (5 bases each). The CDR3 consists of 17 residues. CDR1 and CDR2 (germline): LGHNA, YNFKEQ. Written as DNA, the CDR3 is TGTGCCAGCAGCCAAGATCCTAGGGGAGACGGAACCGGGGATCTGTTTTTT. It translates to CASSQDPRGDGTGDLFF.

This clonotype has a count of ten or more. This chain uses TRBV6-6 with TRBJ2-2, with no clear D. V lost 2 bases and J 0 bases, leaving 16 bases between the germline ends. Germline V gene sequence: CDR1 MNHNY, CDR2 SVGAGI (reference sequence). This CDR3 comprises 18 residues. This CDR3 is CASSYPLLGGANTGELFF. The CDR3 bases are TGTGCCAGCAGTTACCCCCTGCTTGGTGGCGCGAACACCGGGGAGCTGTTTTTT.

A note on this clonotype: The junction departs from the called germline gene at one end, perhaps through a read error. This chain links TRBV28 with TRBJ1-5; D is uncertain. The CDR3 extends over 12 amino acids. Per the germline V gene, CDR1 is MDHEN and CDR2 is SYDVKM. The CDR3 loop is CACSFSNQPQHF. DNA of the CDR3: TGTGCCTGCAGCTTTAGCAATCAGCCCCAGCATTTT.

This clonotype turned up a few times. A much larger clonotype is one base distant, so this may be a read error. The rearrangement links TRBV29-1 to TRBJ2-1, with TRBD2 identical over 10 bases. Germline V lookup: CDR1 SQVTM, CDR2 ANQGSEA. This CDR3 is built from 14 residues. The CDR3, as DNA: TGCAACGTTGTTCTAGCGGGAGATGTAGATGAGCAGTTCTTC. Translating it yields CNVVLAGDVDEQFF.

CDR3 bases: TGTGCCATCATCCGGAGCGCCGGAGGTGAGCAGTACTTC. It translates to CAIIRSAGGEQYF. This chain uses TRBV7-9 with TRBJ2-7; perhaps TRBD2 as D (5 bases). Germline loops: CDR1 SEHNR, CDR2 FQNEAQ (reference sequence). There are 13 residues in the CDR3. Trimming shortened V by 10 bases and J by 7 bases, and 20 bases separated the two germline ends. Drawing the rest from reference TRBV7-9 and TRBJ2-7, the complete variable domain is DTGVSQNPRHKITKRGQNVTFRCDPISEHNRLYWYRQTLGQGPEFLTYFQNEAQLEKSRLLSDRFSAERPKGSFSTLEIQRTEQGDSAMYLCAIIRSAGGEQYFGPGTRLTVT.

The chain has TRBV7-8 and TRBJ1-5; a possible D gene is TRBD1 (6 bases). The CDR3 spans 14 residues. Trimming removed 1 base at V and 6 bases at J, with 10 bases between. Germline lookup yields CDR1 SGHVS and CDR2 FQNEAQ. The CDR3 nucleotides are TGTGCCAGCAGCTTAGATGAGGGGGGTCAGCCCCAGCATTTT. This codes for CASSLDEGGQPQHF.

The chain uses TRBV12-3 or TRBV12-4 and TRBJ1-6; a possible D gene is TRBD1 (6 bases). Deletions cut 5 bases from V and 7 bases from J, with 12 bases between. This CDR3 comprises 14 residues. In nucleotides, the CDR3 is TGTGCCAGCAGTCGAACAGGGTACAATTCACCCCTCCACTTT. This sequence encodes CASSRTGYNSPLHF.

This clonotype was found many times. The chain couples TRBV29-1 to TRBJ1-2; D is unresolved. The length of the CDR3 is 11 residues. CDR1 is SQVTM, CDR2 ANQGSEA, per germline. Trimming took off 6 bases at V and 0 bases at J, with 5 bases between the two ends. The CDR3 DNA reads TGCAGCGTCGGGCCTAACTATGGCTACACCTTC. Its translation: CSVGPNYGYTF.

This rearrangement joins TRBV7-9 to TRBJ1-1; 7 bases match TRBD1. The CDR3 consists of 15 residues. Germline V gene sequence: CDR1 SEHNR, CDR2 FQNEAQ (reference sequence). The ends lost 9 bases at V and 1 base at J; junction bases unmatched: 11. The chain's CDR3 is CASSTGERGNTEAFF. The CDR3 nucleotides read TGTGCCAGTTCCACAGGGGAGCGGGGGAACACTGAAGCTTTCTTT.

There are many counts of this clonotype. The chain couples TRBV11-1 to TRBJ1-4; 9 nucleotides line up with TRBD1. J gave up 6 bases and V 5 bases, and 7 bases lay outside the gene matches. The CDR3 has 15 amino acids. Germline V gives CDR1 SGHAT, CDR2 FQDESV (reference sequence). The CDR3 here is CASSPGQGMDEKLFF. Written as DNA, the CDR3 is TGTGCCAGCAGCCCCGGACAGGGGATGGATGAAAAACTGTTTTTT.

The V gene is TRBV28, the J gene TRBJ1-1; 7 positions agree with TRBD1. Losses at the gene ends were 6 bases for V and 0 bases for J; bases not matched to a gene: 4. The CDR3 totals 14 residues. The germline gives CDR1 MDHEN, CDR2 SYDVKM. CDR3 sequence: CASRPGQVNTEAFF. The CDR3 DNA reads TGTGCCAGCAGGCCCGGACAGGTGAACACTGAAGCTTTCTTT.

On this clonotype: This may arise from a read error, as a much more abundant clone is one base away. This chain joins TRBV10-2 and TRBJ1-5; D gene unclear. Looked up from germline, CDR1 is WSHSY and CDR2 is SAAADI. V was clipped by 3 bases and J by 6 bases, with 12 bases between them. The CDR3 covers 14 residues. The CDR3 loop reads CASSEPGSVQPQHF. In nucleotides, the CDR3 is TGCGCCAGCAGTGAACCGGGTAGCGTTCAGCCCCAGCATTTT.

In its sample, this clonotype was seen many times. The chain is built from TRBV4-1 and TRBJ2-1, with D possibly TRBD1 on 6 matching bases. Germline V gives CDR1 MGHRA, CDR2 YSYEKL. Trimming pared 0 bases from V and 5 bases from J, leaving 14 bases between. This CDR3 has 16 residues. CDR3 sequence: CASSQDLYQGHNEQFF. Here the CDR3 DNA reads TGCGCCAGCAGCCAAGATCTTTACCAGGGGCACAATGAGCAGTTCTTC.

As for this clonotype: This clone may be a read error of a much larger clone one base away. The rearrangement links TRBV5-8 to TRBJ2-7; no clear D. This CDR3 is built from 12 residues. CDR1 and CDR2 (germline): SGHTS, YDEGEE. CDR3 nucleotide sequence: TGTGCCAGGAGCTTACGGTCTCTGGAGCAGTACTTC. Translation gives CARSLRSLEQYF.

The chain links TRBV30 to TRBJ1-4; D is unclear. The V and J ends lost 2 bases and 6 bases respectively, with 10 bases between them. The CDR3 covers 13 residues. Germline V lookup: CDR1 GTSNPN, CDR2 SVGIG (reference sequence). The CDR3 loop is CAWSLGIYEKLFF. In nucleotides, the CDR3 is TGTGCCTGGAGTTTGGGGATTTATGAAAAACTGTTTTTT.

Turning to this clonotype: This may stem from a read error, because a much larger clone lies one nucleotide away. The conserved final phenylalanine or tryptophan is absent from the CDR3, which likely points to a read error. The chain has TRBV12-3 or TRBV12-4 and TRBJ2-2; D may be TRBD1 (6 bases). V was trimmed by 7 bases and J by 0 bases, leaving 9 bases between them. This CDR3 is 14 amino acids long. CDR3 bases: TGTGCCAGCAAGGGGGTATCGAACACCGGGGAGCTGTTTATT. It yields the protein CASKGVSNTGELFI.

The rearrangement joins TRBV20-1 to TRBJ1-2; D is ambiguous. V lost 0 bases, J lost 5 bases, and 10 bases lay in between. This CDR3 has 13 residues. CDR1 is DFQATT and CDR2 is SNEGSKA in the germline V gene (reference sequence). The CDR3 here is CSARDPSTYGYTF. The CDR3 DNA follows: TGCAGTGCTAGAGACCCCTCTACTTATGGCTACACCTTC.

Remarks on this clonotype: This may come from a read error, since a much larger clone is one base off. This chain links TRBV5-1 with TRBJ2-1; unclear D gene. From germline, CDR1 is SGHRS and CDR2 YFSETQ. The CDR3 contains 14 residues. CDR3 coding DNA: TGCGCCAGCAGCTTGGGGCAGGAATACACTGAGCAGTTCTTC. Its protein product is CASSLGQEYTEQFF.

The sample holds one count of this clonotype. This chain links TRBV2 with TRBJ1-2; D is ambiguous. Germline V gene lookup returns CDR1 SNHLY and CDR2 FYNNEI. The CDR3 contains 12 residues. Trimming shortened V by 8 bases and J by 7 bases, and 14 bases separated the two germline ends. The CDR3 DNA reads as TGTGCCAGCCGGGCCGACCTTCCTGGCTACACCTTC. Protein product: CASRADLPGYTF.

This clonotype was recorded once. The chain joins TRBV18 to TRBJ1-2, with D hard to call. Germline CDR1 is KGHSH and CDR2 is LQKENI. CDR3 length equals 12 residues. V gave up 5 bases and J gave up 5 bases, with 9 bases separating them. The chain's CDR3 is CASSSDGYGYTF. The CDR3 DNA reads TGTGCCAGCTCATCAGACGGTTATGGCTACACCTTC.

For the CDR3, the DNA is TGTGCCAGCCCAACCCGGGAGCAGTACTTC. It specifies CASPTREQYF. The rearrangement joins TRBV6-4 to TRBJ2-7; no firm D call. Germline-derived CDR1 and CDR2 are MRHNA and SNTAGT. Trimming took 8 bases from V and 7 from J, leaving 9 bases between them. The CDR3 loop spans 10 amino acids.